The next 30 T cell receptor beta chains were all read from a single sample in a study of CD8+CD57+ T cells in acquired aplastic anemia. Only patients with CD8+CD57+ cell expansion on flow cytometry were chosen for sequencing. CDR3 and TCR beta VDJ profiling relied on a genomic DNA template. TCRdb reprocessed the reads with MiXCR, giving one entry per CDR3 protein. The data contain under 350,000 distinct CDR3 sequences, 56% of them seen just once; the ten biggest clones take up under 1.5%. The sequenced material came from sorted CD4+, CD8+, or CD8+CD57+ T cells (not recorded which) from PBMCs. These receptors all come from a human donor with aplastic anemia.

This clonotype was detected many times. The J gene is TRBJ2-7, the V gene TRBV25-1, with 10 bases identical to TRBD1. Germline values: CDR1 MGHDK, CDR2 SYGVNS. The V gene end was trimmed by 3 bases and the J gene end by 2 bases; junction bases not matched to a gene: 4. This CDR3 is 15 amino acids long. The CDR3: CASSEGTGVTYEQYF. The CDR3 region has the DNA TGTGCCAGCAGTGAGGGGACAGGGGTAACCTACGAGCAGTACTTC.

V gene TRBV20-1 combines with J gene TRBJ2-3; possibly TRBD1 or TRBD2 for D (5 bases each). Trimming stripped 5 bases from V and 6 bases from J, with 21 bases between. CDR1 and CDR2 (germline): DFQATT, SNEGSKA (reference sequence). This CDR3 has 15 amino acids. The CDR3 here is CSAGGPLSVLDTQYF. The CDR3 DNA reads TGCAGTGCTGGGGGTCCTCTATCAGTTTTGGATACGCAGTATTTT.

There are a few counts of this clonotype. The chain recombines TRBV20-1 with TRBJ2-7, with D uncertain. V lost 1 base and J 1 base, leaving 11 bases between the germline ends. Germline CDR1 and CDR2: DFQATT and SNEGSKA (reference sequence). There are 14 residues in the CDR3. The CDR3 region has the DNA TGCAGTGCTAGAGGAACGCAGGAATCCTACGAGCAGTACTTC. It encodes CSARGTQESYEQYF.

This clonotype was found many times. The chain has TRBV5-8 and TRBJ2-7; 8 positions match TRBD1. This CDR3 spans 16 amino acids. Germline lookup yields CDR1 SGHTS and CDR2 YDEGEE. Germline trimming cut 4 bases from V and 3 bases from J; bases unmatched to any gene: 12. This chain's CDR3 is CASSPLVGQGDYEQYF. In nucleotides, the CDR3 is TGTGCCAGCAGCCCCCTCGTAGGACAGGGTGACTACGAGCAGTACTTC.

This clonotype occurred many times. V gene TRBV29-1 combines with J gene TRBJ1-3; D is unresolved. CDR3 length equals 10 residues. Trimming cost V 4 bases and J 8 bases, with 6 bases left between them. The germline gives CDR1 SQVTM, CDR2 ANQGSEA. The CDR3, as DNA: TGCAGCGTTGGTGCTGACACCATATATTTT. Translation gives CSVGADTIYF.

On this clonotype itself: Here the CDR3 omits its conserved ending phenylalanine or tryptophan, so a read error is the likely source. The DNA is left out, because the CDR3 cannot be placed on it with certainty; the CDR3 is given as TCRdb lists it. V is TRBV12-3 or TRBV12-4 and J is TRBJ1-2. From its first to its last residue, the CDR3 has 9 amino acids. The CDR3 here is CASSLGGTL.

The CDR3 bases are TGTGCCAGCAGGGAGGGAACCGTTTCACCCCTCCACTTT. Its translation is CASREGTVSPLHF. V is TRBV4-2 and J is TRBJ1-6; D is ambiguous. V gave up 6 bases and J gave up 9 bases, with 12 bases separating them. Germline V CDR1 and CDR2: LGHNA, YNFKEQ. This CDR3 is built from 13 residues.

This clonotype was found a few times. This chain links TRBV5-1 with TRBJ2-7; 11 positions match TRBD2. Germline trimming cut 4 bases from V and 2 bases from J; bases unmatched to any gene: 5. This CDR3 spans 15 amino acids. CDR1 is SGHRS and CDR2 is YFSETQ in the germline V gene. The CDR3 reads CASSLISGGAYEQYF. The CDR3 DNA sequence: TGCGCCAGCAGCCTAATTAGCGGGGGGGCCTACGAGCAGTACTTC.

This clonotype has just a few counts. This chain uses TRBV5-5 with TRBJ2-1, with 9 bases identical to TRBD1. Germline values: CDR1 SGHKS, CDR2 YYEKEE (reference sequence). The CDR3 loop spans 14 amino acids. With V trimmed by 3 bases and J by 9 bases, 7 bases remained unmatched. Here the CDR3 reads CASSYGTGRTEQFF. The DNA of the CDR3 is TGTGCCAGCAGCTACGGGACAGGGCGTACTGAGCAGTTCTTC.

This clonotype has just a few counts. The V gene is TRBV10-3, the J gene TRBJ2-5; 7 bases fit TRBD1. V trimming: 6 bases; J trimming: 0 bases; junction bases outside the gene matches: 7. Germline lookup yields CDR1 ENHRY and CDR2 SYGVKD. The CDR3 has 15 residues. CDR3 amino acids: CAISLQGTNQETQYF. DNA of the CDR3: TGTGCCATCAGCCTACAGGGGACAAACCAAGAGACCCAGTACTTC.

V gene TRBV7-9 combines with J gene TRBJ2-5; 7 bases line up with TRBD2. The CDR3 has 15 residues. V was pared by 4 bases and J by 4 bases, with 9 bases of the junction left unmatched. Germline values: CDR1 SEHNR, CDR2 FQNEAQ (reference sequence). In nucleotides, the CDR3 is TGTGCCAGCAGCTCGACGGGGGGTGGGAGAGAGACCCAGTACTTC. This gives the protein CASSSTGGGRETQYF.

V usage is TRBV9 and J usage is TRBJ1-5; perhaps TRBD1 as D (6 bases). The CDR3 totals 15 residues. The germline gives CDR1 SGDLS, CDR2 YYNGEE. V lost 5 bases, J lost 2 bases, and 14 bases lay in between. The CDR3 DNA is TGTGCCAGCAGGAGGGGGGGAGGGGGCAATCAGCCCCAGCATTTT. It yields the protein CASRRGGGGNQPQHF.

The chain is built from TRBV7-9 and TRBJ2-2; the match to TRBD1 covers 7 bases. The V gene's germline CDR1 is SEHNR and CDR2 FQNEAQ (reference sequence). J lost 4 bases, V lost 5 bases, and 7 bases had no gene match. The CDR3 has 15 residues. CDR3 DNA: TGTGCCAGCAGCCTGACAGGGATGGGCACCGGGGAGCTGTTTTTT. This encodes CASSLTGMGTGELFF.

This clonotype was seen at least ten times. This chain uses TRBV5-1 with TRBJ2-1; 12 bases line up with TRBD2. Germline lookup yields CDR1 SGHRS and CDR2 YFSETQ. The CDR3 is made up of 16 amino acids. Trimming cost V 2 bases and J 7 bases; bases outside gene matches: 7. The CDR3, as DNA: TGCGCCAGCAGCTTCGCCCTAGCGGGAGGGGGTAATGAGCAGTTCTTC. As protein: CASSFALAGGGNEQFF.

On this clonotype itself: Relative to the germline gene, one junction end is altered; a read error may explain this. CDR3 region: CASSFADTNYGYTF. CDR3 DNA sequence: TGCGCCAGCAGCTTTGCAGACACTAACTATGGCTACACCTTC. The J gene is TRBJ1-2, the V gene TRBV7-9; no definite D call. The CDR3 length is 14 residues. Germline lookup yields CDR1 SEHNR and CDR2 FQNEAQ (reference sequence).

The rearrangement joins TRBV7-3 to TRBJ1-2, with D possibly TRBD1 on 5 matching bases. The CDR3 totals 15 residues. The germline CDR1 and CDR2 sequences are SGHTA and FQGTGA. Trimming took 0 bases from V and 2 from J, leaving 10 bases between them. Here the CDR3 DNA reads TGTGCCAGCAGCTTAACTGGATCAGGGAACTATGGCTACACCTTC. Translation gives CASSLTGSGNYGYTF.

This chain links TRBV10-3 with TRBJ1-5; D is unresolved. This CDR3 has 17 amino acids. Trimming left V 2 bases short and J 4 bases short, with 18 bases between. CDR1 ENHRY and CDR2 SYGVKD come from the germline V gene. For the CDR3, the DNA is TGTGCCATCAGTGAGGTTGAGGGTTGGAGCGGGAATCAGCCCCAGCATTTT. Amino acid sequence: CAISEVEGWSGNQPQHF.

This clonotype has ten or more counts. This sequence joins TRBV7-6 and TRBJ2-5; TRBD2 is a possible D gene (6 bases). This CDR3 region has 14 residues. Trimming cost V 2 bases and J 1 base, with 8 bases left between them. CDR1 and CDR2 from the germline V gene are SGHVS and FNYEAQ. The CDR3 nucleotides read TGTGCCAGCAGCTTAAGAGCGGGCCAAGAGACCCAGTACTTC. Amino acid sequence: CASSLRAGQETQYF.

The chain combines TRBV2 with TRBJ1-5; 8 nucleotides match TRBD1. Unmatched junction bases numbered 8, after V lost 2 bases and J lost 5 bases. Germline lookup yields CDR1 SNHLY and CDR2 FYNNEI. This CDR3 contains 16 residues. The CDR3, as DNA: TGTGCCAGCAGTGAAACTAGTGGACAGGGCCATCAGCCCCAGCATTTT. It is translated as CASSETSGQGHQPQHF.

This clonotype was recorded at least ten times. The chain is built from TRBV3-1 and TRBJ2-7, with D perhaps TRBD1 (5 bases). The V and J ends lost 3 bases and 9 bases respectively, with 18 bases between them. This CDR3 contains 14 residues. CDR1 and CDR2 (germline): LGHDT, YNNKEL (reference sequence). CDR3 DNA: TGTGCCAGCAGCCACGGACACGGAACGTTCGGGCAGTACTTC. Translation: CASSHGHGTFGQYF.

The gene calls are TRBV12-3 or TRBV12-4 and TRBJ1-5; the match to TRBD1 covers 8 bases. V shed 7 bases and J 7 bases; nucleotides not matched to a gene: 6. This CDR3 comprises 13 residues. Here the CDR3 DNA reads TGTGCCAGCATACAGGGGGGAGGGCAGCCCCAGCATTTT. This translates into CASIQGGGQPQHF.

The chain carries TRBV6-5 and TRBJ2-5; a possible D gene is TRBD2 (6 bases). The CDR3 has 18 amino acids. Germline-derived CDR1 and CDR2 are MNHEY and SVGAGI. V dropped 8 bases and J dropped 1 base, with 26 bases sitting between them. CDR3: CASRRNWGVGGPQETQYF. The CDR3 nucleotides read TGTGCCAGCCGACGAAACTGGGGGGTCGGGGGACCCCAAGAGACCCAGTACTTC.

This chain connects TRBV5-1 to TRBJ2-7; 8 bases are a match to TRBD2. Trimming at V came to 0 bases and at J to 3 bases, leaving 2 bases not matched to a gene. Per the germline V gene, CDR1 is SGHRS and CDR2 is YFSETQ. The CDR3 consists of 14 residues. In DNA, the CDR3 is TGCGCCAGCAGCTTGGTAGCGGGAAACTACGAGCAGTACTTC. Amino acid sequence: CASSLVAGNYEQYF.

The table lists this clonotype with a count of one. A much larger clone lies a single base off, so this may be a read error. Here the CDR3 omits its conserved ending phenylalanine or tryptophan, so a read error is the likely source. The chain uses TRBV2 and TRBJ2-3; 10 nucleotides align to TRBD2. The CDR3 is 17 amino acids. In germline, CDR1 is SNHLY, CDR2 FYNNEI. Germline trimming cut 6 bases from V and 3 bases from J; bases unmatched to any gene: 12. CDR3 sequence: CASSSFPSGSGTDTQYV. The CDR3 coding sequence is TGTGCCAGCAGCTCCTTTCCTAGCGGGAGTGGTACAGATACGCAGTATGTT.

Ten or more counts support this clonotype. This rearrangement joins TRBV14 to TRBJ2-1; 10 nucleotides match TRBD2. The germline gives CDR1 SGHDN, CDR2 FVKESK. The CDR3 sequence is 16 residues long. V lost 1 base, J lost 5 bases, and 5 bases stayed unmatched. The CDR3 sequence: CASSQVGLADHNEQFF. The CDR3 nucleotides are TGTGCCAGCAGCCAAGTTGGACTAGCGGACCACAATGAGCAGTTCTTC.

V and J are TRBV19 and TRBJ2-2, with unresolved D. This CDR3 has 16 residues. Per germline, CDR1 LNHDA and CDR2 SQIVND (reference sequence). Trimming shortened V by 2 bases and J by 0 bases, and 10 bases separated the two germline ends. DNA of the CDR3: TGTGCCAGTAGTATAAAGGGCGGCTCGAACACCGGGGAGCTGTTTTTT. Residues: CASSIKGGSNTGELFF.

In nucleotides, the CDR3 is TGTGCCAGCAGCTCTCAAGAGGGGACCCAGTACTTC. The encoded protein is CASSSQEGTQYF. The rearrangement links TRBV7-9 to TRBJ2-5; the D gene is possibly TRBD2 (5 bases). The CDR3 has 12 amino acids. The ends were cut back, 4 bases at V and 7 bases at J, with 10 bases in the middle. Germline V gene lookup returns CDR1 SEHNR and CDR2 FQNEAQ (reference sequence).

In its sample, this clonotype was seen a few times. This chain links TRBV20-1 with TRBJ1-1; no clear D gene. The germline gives CDR1 DFQATT, CDR2 SNEGSKA (reference sequence). V dropped 4 bases and J dropped 4 bases, with 19 bases sitting between them. The CDR3 runs to 15 residues. The DNA of the CDR3 is TGCAGTGCTAAGGACGCTGAGGGTTCGAGCACTGAAGCTTTCTTT. It specifies CSAKDAEGSSTEAFF.

The chain carries TRBV2 and TRBJ1-2, with 8 bases aligning to TRBD1. The junction had 12 bases not matched to a gene; V was cut back by 6 bases and J by 3 bases. Germline V gene sequence: CDR1 SNHLY, CDR2 FYNNEI. The length of the CDR3 is 16 residues. This CDR3 reads CASSRNRDRRDYGYTF. CDR3 bases: TGTGCCAGCAGCCGCAACCGGGACAGGCGAGACTATGGCTACACCTTC.

This clonotype was seen a few times. V and J are TRBV20-1 and TRBJ2-7; 11 bases agree with TRBD2. With 5 bases clipped from V and 3 bases from J, the junction kept 3 bases outside the gene matches. Germline CDR1 reads DFQATT; CDR2 reads SNEGSKA (reference sequence). The CDR3 sequence is 13 residues long. CDR3 DNA sequence: TGCAGTGCTCCCGGGACTAGCGGCTACGAGCAGTACTTC. This translates into CSAPGTSGYEQYF.